This T cell receptor beta chain was profiled in a study of shared clonotypes between healthy human individuals. It was across several immunoSEQ plates that each subset's genomic DNA was evenly split. Data came from immunoSEQ multiplex PCR; TCRdb stores just in-frame clones and leaves some out. The profile shows about 460,000 clones, about 74% of them singletons. Concerning this clone: Given a far larger clone just one base away, this is likely a sequencing read error. Other DNA sequences in the same sample also yield this CDR3.

The CDR3 spans 13 residues. Trimming stripped 5 bases from V and 8 bases from J, with 16 bases between. Looked up from germline, CDR1 is SGHNT and CDR2 is YYREEE (reference sequence). This sequence joins TRBV5-4 and TRBJ1-2; D uncertain. The sample taken for sequencing was PBMCs. The receptor was derived from a middle-aged woman in good health. Some clones in this sample may be carry-over from other donors' samples. The CDR3 region has the DNA TGTGCCAGCAGACCTATGGGGTCCAGGGGCTACACCTTC. Translation gives CASRPMGSRGYTF.